The 22 T cell receptor beta chains listed next were all sequenced from one sample in a study of shared clonotypes between healthy human individuals. Naive CD8 cells were CD45RO-negative, positively selected for CCR7, excluding terminally differentiated effector memory CD45RA+ cells. Using immunoSEQ multiplex PCR, the repertoire was profiled, and TCRdb retains in-frame clones only, with some absent. The sample holds roughly 1,800,000 clones, approximately 94% seen once. The specimen was naive CD8+ T cells sorted from blood. These receptors all stem from a man between 18 and 35 years old in good health.

This chain connects TRBV27 to TRBJ2-3, with 9 nucleotides matching TRBD2. The CDR3 loop spans 17 amino acids. Germline V gene data show CDR1 as MNHEY and CDR2 as SMNVEV (reference sequence). Losses at the gene ends were 5 bases for V and 4 bases for J; bases not matched to a gene: 13. CDR3 loop: CASSPHAPAGGPDTQYF. The CDR3, as DNA: TGTGCCAGCAGTCCCCACGCGCCCGCGGGAGGGCCAGATACGCAGTATTTT.

The chain employs TRBV19 and TRBJ1-1, with D perhaps TRBD1 (5 bases). Looked up from germline, CDR1 is LNHDA and CDR2 is SQIVND (reference sequence). The V end was cut by 5 bases, the J end by 0 bases, with 22 bases between. This CDR3 spans 18 amino acids. The CDR3 spells CASSRPPSEGTMNTEAFF. The CDR3 region has the DNA TGTGCCAGTAGTCGCCCCCCGTCCGAAGGGACCATGAACACTGAAGCTTTCTTT. Supplemented by reference TRBV19 and TRBJ1-1, the full variable domain reads DGGITQSPKYLFRKEGQNVTLSCEQNLNHDAMYWYRQDPGQGLRLIYYSQIVNDFQKGDIAEGYSVSREKKESFPLTVTSAQKNPTAFYLCASSRPPSEGTMNTEAFFGQGTRLTVV.

In regard to this clone: Sequence at one end of the junction differs from germline and may be a read error. DNA of the CDR3: TGTGCTAGCAGCCCCGCTAGCGGGAGAAATGAGCAGTTCTTC. The encoded protein is CASSPASGRNEQFF. This chain connects TRBV7-7 to TRBJ2-1; 10 bases align to TRBD2. This CDR3 region has 14 residues. The germline V gene has CDR1 SSHAT and CDR2 FNYEAQ (reference sequence).

Here the CDR3 reads CASSLESVLAVLETQYF. The CDR3 region has the DNA TGTGCCAGCAGCTTAGAATCGGTGCTAGCGGTCCTGGAGACCCAGTACTTC. The rearrangement links TRBV7-9 to TRBJ2-5, with 7 bases lining up with TRBD2. The CDR3 sequence is 17 residues long. CDR1 and CDR2 (germline): SEHNR, FQNEAQ (reference sequence). Losses at the gene ends were 1 base for V and 5 bases for J; bases not matched to a gene: 13.

This chain uses TRBV30 with TRBJ1-1; D gene ambiguous. This CDR3 contains 12 residues. The germline gives CDR1 GTSNPN, CDR2 SVGIG (reference sequence). Trimming left V 0 bases short and J 6 bases short, with 8 bases between. For the CDR3, the DNA is TGTGCCTGGAGTGTTGTTTCGGCTGAAGCTTTCTTT. Translated, it gives CAWSVVSAEAFF.

This clone was observed once. V usage is TRBV18 and J usage is TRBJ2-7; TRBD1 is a possible D gene (5 bases). The CDR3 covers 16 residues. Germline V gene lookup returns CDR1 KGHSH and CDR2 LQKENI. Trimming shortened V by 0 bases and J by 5 bases, and 17 bases separated the two germline ends. CDR3 nucleotides: TGTGCCAGCTCACCACCGTTTGGCGCGAAAGGGGACGAGCAGTACTTC. It is translated as CASSPPFGAKGDEQYF.

About this clone itself: At the DNA level, this CDR3 is encoded by other sequences in the same sample as well. The rearrangement uses TRBV9 and TRBJ2-5, with D possibly being TRBD1 (5 bases). With 0 bases removed from V and 5 bases from J, the gap between germline ends came to 11 bases. Germline V gene data show CDR1 as SGDLS and CDR2 as YYNGEE. CDR3 size: 14 residues. The CDR3 bases are TGTGCCAGCAGCGTAGAGGGGTTGGGGGAGACCCAGTACTTC. Protein: CASSVEGLGETQYF. The whole variable domain, filled in from reference TRBV9 and TRBJ2-5, reads DSGVTQTPKHLITATGQRVTLRCSPRSGDLSVYWYQQSLDQGLQFLIQYYNGEERAKGNILERFSAQQFPDLHSELNLSSLELGDSALYFCASSVEGLGETQYFGPGTRLLVL.

Only one count was recorded for this clone. Other DNA sequences in the sample encode the same CDR3. J is TRBJ2-1 and V is TRBV27; 7 nucleotides match TRBD2. CDR1 MNHEY and CDR2 SMNVEV come from the germline V gene (reference sequence). V lost 1 base and J lost 0; bases outside the gene matches: 3. The CDR3 has 16 residues. CDR3 loop: CASSLYGGSSYNEQFF. The CDR3 nucleotides are TGTGCCAGCAGTTTATATGGCGGGAGCTCCTACAATGAGCAGTTCTTC.

The V call is TRBV4-1, the J call TRBJ2-2, with D maybe TRBD2 (5 bases). The V end was cut by 0 bases, the J end by 4 bases, with 12 bases between. Germline V gives CDR1 MGHRA, CDR2 YSYEKL. The CDR3 is 16 residues long. The DNA for the CDR3 is TGCGCCAGCAGCCAAGAGGCCCTTCGGGGCACCGGGGAGCTGTTTTTT. Translation: CASSQEALRGTGELFF.

This sequence joins TRBV21-1 and TRBJ2-7; the D call in the table, TRBD2, was not verified against the DNA. TRBV21-1 corresponds to a pseudogene. The CDR3 length is 17 residues. CDR3 DNA: TGTGCCAGCAGCTCTAGAAGGCAGCTCGAAACTACCTACGAGCAGTACTTC. This gives the protein CASSSRRQLETTYEQYF.

J is TRBJ2-7 and V is TRBV28, with 8 bases matching TRBD2. The CDR3 spans 14 residues. V was clipped by 10 bases and J by 2 bases; unmatched bases: 10. Germline CDR1 MDHEN, CDR2 SYDVKM. The CDR3 sequence: CATSGGGDPYEQYF. The CDR3 DNA follows: TGTGCCACCTCGGGGGGGGGTGACCCCTACGAGCAGTACTTC. Based on the CDR3 plus reference TRBV28 and TRBJ2-7, the full variable domain is DVKVTQSSRYLVKRTGEKVFLECVQDMDHENMFWYRQDPGLGLRLIYFSYDVKMKEKGDIPEGYSVSREKKERFSLILESASTNQTSMYLCATSGGGDPYEQYFGPGTRLTVT.

The chain uses TRBV7-8 and TRBJ2-7; D gene uncertain. Germline V lookup: CDR1 SGHVS, CDR2 FQNEAQ. The CDR3 totals 12 residues. With 6 bases removed from V and 3 bases from J, the gap between germline ends came to 9 bases. CDR3 in DNA: TGTGCCAGCAGAGGTCGGAACTACGAGCAGTACTTC. It translates to CASRGRNYEQYF.

The V and J genes are TRBV11-1 and TRBJ2-2; D is uncertain. CDR3 length: 15 residues. V lost 1 base, J lost 7 bases, and 13 bases lay in between. Germline values: CDR1 SGHAT, CDR2 FQDESV (reference sequence). CDR3 sequence (DNA): TGTGCCAGCAGCTTAGTCGCCAGTGTGGGCGGGGAGCTGTTTTTT. Its translation is CASSLVASVGGELFF.

J is TRBJ2-7 and V is TRBV4-1, with 7 bases aligning to TRBD2. The V segment lost 3 bases and the J segment 0 bases; nucleotides outside the gene matches: 11. Germline CDR1 MGHRA, CDR2 YSYEKL. The CDR3 has 17 residues. CDR3 amino acids: CASSQGRGGVNSYEQYF. CDR3 DNA: TGCGCCAGCAGCCAGGGTAGGGGAGGGGTGAACTCCTACGAGCAGTACTTC.

The chain carries TRBV7-6 and TRBJ1-3; 8 bases align to TRBD1. The CDR3 sequence is 15 residues long. Germline V gene data show CDR1 as SGHVS and CDR2 as FNYEAQ. The ends lost 5 bases at V and 2 bases at J; junction bases unmatched: 5. This chain's CDR3 is CASSPRTGTGNTIYF. The CDR3 DNA reads TGTGCCAGCAGCCCACGGACAGGGACTGGAAACACCATATATTTT.

V gene TRBV4-3 combines with J gene TRBJ2-5, with a weak D call TRBD2 (6 bases). The V end was cut by 0 bases, the J end by 5 bases, with 16 bases between. CDR1 is LGHNA, CDR2 YSLEER, per germline. The CDR3 is 16 amino acids. The CDR3 DNA is TGCGCCAGCAGCCAAGATTGGGGGAGGCAGGGTGAGACCCAGTACTTC. Its protein is CASSQDWGRQGETQYF.

This chain uses TRBV4-3 with TRBJ1-2; 9 bases align to TRBD1. The J segment lost 1 base and the V segment lost 4 bases, leaving 7 bases of the junction unmatched. The CDR3 consists of 16 residues. Germline CDR1 LGHNA, CDR2 YSLEER. The CDR3 loop is CASSPGTGLVNYGYTF. CDR3 nucleotide sequence: TGCGCCAGCAGCCCCGGGACAGGGCTGGTTAACTATGGCTACACCTTC.

For the CDR3, the DNA is TGCGCCAGCAGCCAAGAAGCCCAGGACCGAGATACGCAGTATTTT. Its translation: CASSQEAQDRDTQYF. The chain recombines TRBV4-3 with TRBJ2-3; D call uncertain. V lost 0 bases and J 5 bases, leaving 12 bases between the germline ends. CDR3 length: 15 residues. Per the germline V gene, CDR1 is LGHNA and CDR2 is YSLEER.

Worth noting for this clone: Other DNA sequences within the sample encode an identical CDR3. The gene calls are TRBV5-6 and TRBJ2-5, with 10 bases that match TRBD1. V shed 5 bases, J shed 2 bases, and the junction held 0 bases outside the gene matches. This CDR3 has 13 residues. Germline V gives CDR1 SGHDT, CDR2 YYEEEE. CDR3 region: CASRDRGQETQYF. The CDR3 region has the DNA TGTGCCAGCAGGGACAGGGGGCAAGAGACCCAGTACTTC. Drawing the rest from reference TRBV5-6 and TRBJ2-5, the complete variable domain is DAGVTQSPTHLIKTRGQQVTLRCSPKSGHDTVSWYQQALGQGPQFIFQYYEEEERQRGNFPDRFSGHQFPNYSSELNVNALLLGDSALYLCASRDRGQETQYFGPGTRLLVL.

The rearrangement joins TRBV30 to TRBJ2-1; D is perhaps TRBD2 (5 bases). Per the germline V gene, CDR1 is GTSNPN and CDR2 is SVGIG (reference sequence). This CDR3 has 12 amino acids. The V and J ends lost 8 bases and 4 bases respectively, with 12 bases between them. The CDR3 here is CAIAGVYNEQFF. The CDR3 region has the DNA TGTGCCATCGCCGGGGTGTACAATGAGCAGTTCTTC.

The chain is built from TRBV19 and TRBJ1-1; TRBD1 is a possible D gene (5 bases). CDR3 length: 13 amino acids. Germline V gene data show CDR1 as LNHDA and CDR2 as SQIVND (reference sequence). Trimming pared 6 bases from V and 2 bases from J, leaving 10 bases between. The CDR3 DNA follows: TGTGCCAGTAGGAACACAGGTAACACTGAAGCTTTCTTT. Encoded protein: CASRNTGNTEAFF.

The chain recombines TRBV6-1 with TRBJ2-6; D is ambiguous. Germline CDR1 reads MNHNS; CDR2 reads SASEGT. CDR3 length: 17 residues. V was trimmed by 3 bases and J by 0 bases, leaving 12 bases between them. CDR3 coding DNA: TGTGCCAGCAGTGAGCGCGGCTTATCCTCTGGGGCCAACGTCCTGACTTTC. It is translated as CASSERGLSSGANVLTF.